The clone carrying this T cell receptor (beta chain) has only one observation. Its antigen is unknown. The entry originates in a study of OX40 agonist ivuxolimab in advanced cancers. Study overall: Patients were dosed with the agonistic anti-OX40 (CD134) antibody ivuxolimab. The dose of intravenous ivuxolimab that patients received every 2 weeks ranged from 0.01 to 10 mg/kg. Whole-study results and caveats: In the 0.1 to 3.0 mg/kg range, CD4+ and CD8+ blood T cells had expanded clonally by week 6.

Cycle 7 day 1, cycle 4 day 1, and baseline were the timepoints at which blood was sampled. TCRdb's table, derived via immunoSEQ multiplex PCR, lists solely in-frame clones and lacks some. This sample has tens of thousands of clones, with under 90% found just once. The sequence was collected from an adult with an advanced solid tumor such as melanoma, head and neck, liver or kidney cancer. This specimen was CD4+ or CD8+ T cells sorted from blood, taken in a trial of the OX40 agonist ivuxolimab.

Written as DNA, the CDR3 is TGTGCCAGCAGCTTTGGGACAGGGATCTACGAGCAGTACTTC. Translating it yields CASSFGTGIYEQYF. The V and J genes are TRBV5-4 and TRBJ2-7; 9 bases are a match to TRBD1. CDR1 is SGHNT, CDR2 YYREEE, per germline (reference sequence). The junction had 3 bases not matched to a gene; V was cut back by 2 bases and J by 3 bases. CDR3 length: 14 residues.